This T cell receptor (beta chain) was recovered during a study of T-cell reconstitution after alpha-beta-depleted transplantation in children. Study conclusions and caveats: Fresh T-cell production supplied most of the T-cell counts and diversity seen one year after transplant. The study traced high day-60 TCRbeta diversity in some patients to surviving recipient T cells and thymic progenitors. After transplant, at about two months, alpha-beta T cells were reportedly derived from several hundred expanded graft clones.

A few counts support this clonotype. Its target is unknown. The TCRbeta library was prepared with unique molecular identifiers. Each CDR3 protein gets one entry after TCRdb re-called the PCR reads with MiXCR. This table has some 460,000 distinct CDR3 sequences, 16% appearing once. Germline values: CDR1 SGHRS, CDR2 YFSETQ. V lost 1 base, J lost 4 bases, and 9 bases lay in between. The CDR3 length is 15 residues. The receptor comes from a boy in the first two years of life who had a stem cell transplant for Wiskott-Aldrich syndrome, so the T cells may come from the graft donor. The rearrangement links TRBV5-1 to TRBJ1-6; D is perhaps TRBD1 (6 bases). The sequences come from PBMCs, mostly from graft donor cells, collected 360 days after TCRalphabeta/CD19-depleted stem cell transplant. In nucleotides, the CDR3 is TGCGCCAGCAGCTTGAGAACAGGGTATAATTCACCCCTCCACTTT. It specifies CASSLRTGYNSPLHF.